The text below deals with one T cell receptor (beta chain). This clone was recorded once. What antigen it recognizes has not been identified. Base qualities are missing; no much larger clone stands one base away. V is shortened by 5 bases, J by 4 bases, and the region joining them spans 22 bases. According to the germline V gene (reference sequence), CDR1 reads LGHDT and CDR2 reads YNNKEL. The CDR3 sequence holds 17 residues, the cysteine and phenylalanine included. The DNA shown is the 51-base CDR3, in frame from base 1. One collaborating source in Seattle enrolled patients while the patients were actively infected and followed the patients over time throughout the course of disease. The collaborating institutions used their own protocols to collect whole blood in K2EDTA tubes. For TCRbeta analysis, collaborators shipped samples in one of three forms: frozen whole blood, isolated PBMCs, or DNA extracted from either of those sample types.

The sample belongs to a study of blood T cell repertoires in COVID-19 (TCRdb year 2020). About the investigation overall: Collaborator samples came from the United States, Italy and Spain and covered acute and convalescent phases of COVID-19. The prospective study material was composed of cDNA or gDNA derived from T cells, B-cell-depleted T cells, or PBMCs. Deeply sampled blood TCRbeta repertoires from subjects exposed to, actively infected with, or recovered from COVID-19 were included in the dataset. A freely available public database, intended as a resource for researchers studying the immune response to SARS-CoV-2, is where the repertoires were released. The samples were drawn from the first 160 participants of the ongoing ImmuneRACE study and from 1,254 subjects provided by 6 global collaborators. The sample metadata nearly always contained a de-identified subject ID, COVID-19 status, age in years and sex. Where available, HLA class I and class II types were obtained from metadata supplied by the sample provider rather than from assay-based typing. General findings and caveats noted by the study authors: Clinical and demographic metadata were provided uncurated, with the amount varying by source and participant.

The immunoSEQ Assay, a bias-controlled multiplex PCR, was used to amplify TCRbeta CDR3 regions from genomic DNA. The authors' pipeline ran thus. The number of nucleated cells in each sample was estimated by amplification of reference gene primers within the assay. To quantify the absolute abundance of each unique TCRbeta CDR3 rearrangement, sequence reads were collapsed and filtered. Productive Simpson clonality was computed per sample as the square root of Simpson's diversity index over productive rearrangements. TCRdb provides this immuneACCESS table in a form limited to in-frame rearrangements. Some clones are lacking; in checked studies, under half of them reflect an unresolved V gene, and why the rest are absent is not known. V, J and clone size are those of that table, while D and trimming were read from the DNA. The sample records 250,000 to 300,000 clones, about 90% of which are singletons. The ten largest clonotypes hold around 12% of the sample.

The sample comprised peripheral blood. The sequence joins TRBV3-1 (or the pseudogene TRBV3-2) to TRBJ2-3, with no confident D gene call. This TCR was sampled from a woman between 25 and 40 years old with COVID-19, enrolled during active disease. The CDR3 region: CASSSQMGLIWPDTQYF. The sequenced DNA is TGTGCCAGCAGCTCACAAATGGGCCTCATTTGGCCAGATACGCAGTATTTT.